Each of the 21 T cell receptor beta chains below was sequenced from the same sample in a study of regulatory and conventional T cells in RAG deficiency. Blood CD4+ CD25-low CD127-high conventional T cells supplied the genomic DNA template. Assay: immunoSEQ multiplex PCR; the TCRdb copy retains only in-frame clones and omits some. The sample consists of tens of thousands of clones, 85% to 95% of them appearing once. The same sample was also studied in work on regulatory T cells. In that study: Amplification used 52 TRBV primers and 13 TRBJ primers.

Sample: CD4+ T cells sorted from blood. These receptors were collected from a human donor in good health.

The chain carries TRBV4-2 and TRBJ1-3; D unresolved. Germline V gene data show CDR1 as LGHNA and CDR2 as YNFKEQ. This CDR3 has 16 amino acids. V lost 3 bases to trimming and J lost 4 bases, with 16 bases between them. CDR3 DNA: TGTGCCAGCAGCCATGATACCTTCGGGTTAGGAAACACCATATATTTT. Translating it yields CASSHDTFGLGNTIYF.

The gene calls are TRBV5-1 and TRBJ2-1; weak D call: TRBD1 (6 bases). This CDR3 comprises 12 residues. Germline CDR1 is SGHRS and CDR2 is YFSETQ. V lost 2 bases to trimming and J lost 6 bases, with 6 bases between them. CDR3 DNA sequence: TGCGCCAGCAGCTTAGGGGGCAATGAGCAGTTCTTC. It specifies CASSLGGNEQFF. Supplemented by reference TRBV5-1 and TRBJ2-1, the full variable domain reads KAGVTQTPRYLIKTRGQQVTLSCSPISGHRSVSWYQQTPGQGLQFLFEYFSETQRNKGNFPGRFSGRQFSNSRSEMNVSTLELGDSALYLCASSLGGNEQFFGPGTRLTVL.

The rearrangement joins TRBV28 to TRBJ2-5, with D maybe TRBD2 (5 bases). V was shortened by 5 bases and J by 1 base, with 20 bases between the two germline ends. The CDR3 runs to 17 residues. CDR1 and CDR2 from the germline V gene are MDHEN and SYDVKM. The CDR3 nucleotides read TGTGCCAGCAGTCCTCTGGCTCGGGGAGCGGTCCAAGAGACCCAGTACTTC. This translates into CASSPLARGAVQETQYF. Combining the CDR3 with reference TRBV28 and TRBJ2-5 gives the whole variable domain DVKVTQSSRYLVKRTGEKVFLECVQDMDHENMFWYRQDPGLGLRLIYFSYDVKMKEKGDIPEGYSVSREKKERFSLILESASTNQTSMYLCASSPLARGAVQETQYFGPGTRLLVL.

This rearrangement joins TRBV7-9 to TRBJ1-2; D remains unclear. Germline V lookup: CDR1 SEHNR, CDR2 FQNEAQ (reference sequence). The V end lost 5 bases, the J end lost 8 bases, and 12 bases lay between the germline ends. CDR3 length equals 12 residues. This chain's CDR3 is CASSPSPTGYTF. DNA for the CDR3: TGTGCCAGCAGCCCCAGCCCTACGGGCTACACCTTC.

The V and J genes are TRBV28 and TRBJ2-1, with 7 bases lining up with TRBD2. V was pared by 5 bases and J by 10 bases, with 14 bases of the junction left unmatched. Looked up from germline, CDR1 is MDHEN and CDR2 is SYDVKM. The CDR3 spans 15 residues. The CDR3 DNA follows: TGTGCCAGCAGTCCCGATGAAGGGAGGGCCACCGAGCAGTTCTTC. Its protein is CASSPDEGRATEQFF. Full variable domain (outside the CDR3, taken from reference TRBV28 and TRBJ2-1): DVKVTQSSRYLVKRTGEKVFLECVQDMDHENMFWYRQDPGLGLRLIYFSYDVKMKEKGDIPEGYSVSREKKERFSLILESASTNQTSMYLCASSPDEGRATEQFFGPGTRLTVL.

The J gene is TRBJ2-5, the V gene TRBV29-1; a weak D match, TRBD2 (6 bases). This CDR3 comprises 14 residues. Trimming left V 2 bases short and J 9 bases short, with 19 bases between. Germline CDR1 SQVTM, CDR2 ANQGSEA. CDR3 protein: CSVEPGLRLGAQYF. The CDR3 DNA is TGCAGCGTTGAACCGGGACTGCGTTTAGGGGCCCAGTACTTC. Full variable domain (missing parts from reference TRBV29-1 and TRBJ2-5): SAVISQKPSRDICQRGTSLTIQCQVDSQVTMMFWYRQQPGQSLTLIATANQGSEATYESGFVIDKFPISRPNLTFSTLTVSNMSPEDSSIYLCSVEPGLRLGAQYFGPGTRLLVL.

V is TRBV5-8 and J is TRBJ2-7, with TRBD1 matching 11 bases. Looked up from germline, CDR1 is SGHTS and CDR2 is YDEGEE. The CDR3 sequence is 16 residues long. The junction had 7 bases not matched to a gene; V was cut back by 1 base and J by 4 bases. CDR3 in amino acids: CASSLSGTGGAYEQYF. Written as DNA, the CDR3 is TGTGCCAGCAGCTTGAGTGGGACAGGGGGAGCTTACGAGCAGTACTTC.

The chain carries TRBV27 and TRBJ2-7, with a possible D match to TRBD2 (5 bases). CDR3 length equals 13 residues. Trimming took 3 bases from V and 6 from J, leaving 12 bases between them. Germline CDR1 MNHEY, CDR2 SMNVEV (reference sequence). CDR3 residues: CASSFVNAGEQYF. The CDR3 nucleotides read TGTGCCAGCAGTTTTGTAAACGCGGGCGAGCAGTACTTC.

This clone was seen a single time. V is TRBV21-1 and J is TRBJ1-5. TRBV21-1 counts as a pseudogene. The CDR3 sequence is 14 residues long. In DNA form, the CDR3 reads TGTGCCAGCACCTTGGGGGGGCCCAATCAGCCCCAGCATTTT. Encoded protein: CASTLGGPNQPQHF.

J is TRBJ2-1 and V is TRBV19; the D gene is possibly TRBD1 (6 bases). The germline V gene encodes CDR1 LNHDA and CDR2 SQIVND (reference sequence). Trimming cost V 4 bases and J 10 bases, with 11 bases left between them. The CDR3 runs to 12 residues. Here the CDR3 DNA reads TGTGCCAGTAGTACATCCGGGACAGAGCAGTTCTTC. Its protein product is CASSTSGTEQFF.

The V and J genes are TRBV7-8 and TRBJ2-7; 9 positions match TRBD2. This CDR3 region has 17 residues. V was pared by 1 base and J by 9 bases, with 16 bases of the junction left unmatched. The germline V gene has CDR1 SGHVS and CDR2 FQNEAQ. The CDR3: CASSLVSLAGWGAGQYF. CDR3 DNA: TGTGCCAGCAGCTTAGTCTCGCTAGCGGGATGGGGTGCTGGGCAGTACTTC.

The chain has TRBV7-9 and TRBJ2-1; no definite D call. V lost 3 bases to trimming and J lost 8 bases, with 8 bases between them. The V gene's germline CDR1 is SEHNR and CDR2 FQNEAQ (reference sequence). The CDR3 runs to 12 residues. The CDR3 region is CASSLTFDEQFF. The CDR3 DNA reads as TGTGCCAGCAGCTTGACCTTTGATGAGCAGTTCTTC.

The chain has TRBV28 and TRBJ2-3; D unclear. The ends were cut back, 2 bases at V and 1 base at J, with 10 bases in the middle. Germline V gene data show CDR1 as MDHEN and CDR2 as SYDVKM. This CDR3 is 15 amino acids long. DNA of the CDR3: TGTGCCAGCAGTTTAGGCAGGTTTGGCACAGATACGCAGTATTTT. Amino acid sequence: CASSLGRFGTDTQYF.

The chain couples TRBV5-4 to TRBJ1-1, with D perhaps matching TRBD1 (6 bases). CDR1 is SGHNT and CDR2 is YYREEE in the germline V gene (reference sequence). This CDR3 is 13 amino acids long. V shed 3 bases and J shed 5 bases, with 11 bases lying between them. CDR3 coding DNA: TGTGCCAGCAGCTCCGCAGGGGATACTGAAGCTTTCTTT. Protein: CASSSAGDTEAFF.

V and J are TRBV19 and TRBJ1-5, with a possible D match to TRBD1 (5 bases). Per germline, CDR1 LNHDA and CDR2 SQIVND (reference sequence). The CDR3 is 14 amino acids. The V gene lost 6 bases and the J gene lost 6 bases, with 15 bases spanning the gap. The CDR3 bases are TGTGCCAGTAGGCGACAGACCCAGGTTCAGCCCCAGCATTTT. It yields the protein CASRRQTQVQPQHF.

This clone was picked up one time. The V and J genes are TRBV11-3 and TRBJ1-1; D is unresolved. Trimming stripped 1 base from V and 1 base from J, with 10 bases between. The CDR3 is 15 residues long. The germline V gene has CDR1 SGHNT and CDR2 YENEEA. CDR3 protein: CASSLADGSNTEAFF. The CDR3 nucleotides read TGTGCCAGCAGCTTAGCGGACGGGTCGAACACTGAAGCTTTCTTT.

The rearrangement uses TRBV9 and TRBJ2-2, with 8 bases matching TRBD1. Per the germline V gene, CDR1 is SGDLS and CDR2 is YYNGEE. This CDR3 region has 16 residues. With 0 bases clipped from V and 5 bases from J, the junction kept 6 bases outside the gene matches. In DNA, the CDR3 is TGTGCCAGCAGCGTAGTAGCAGGGGGCCAAACCGGGGAGCTGTTTTTT. Its protein is CASSVVAGGQTGELFF.

V gene TRBV16 combines with J gene TRBJ2-7; the D is unclear. Trimming shortened V by 2 bases and J by 6 bases, and 8 bases separated the two germline ends. Germline CDR1 KGHSY, CDR2 FQNENV. The CDR3 has 12 residues. The CDR3 sequence: CASSQPLGEQYF. The CDR3 bases are TGTGCCAGCAGCCAACCCTTAGGCGAGCAGTACTTC.

This clone has only one observation. V and J are TRBV25-1 and TRBJ2-1; 7 bases align to TRBD1. This CDR3 contains 18 residues. Germline values: CDR1 MGHDK, CDR2 SYGVNS. The V and J ends lost 10 bases and 4 bases, in that order; junction bases with no gene match: 22. CDR3 loop: CANRDSDRCRALYNEQFF. DNA for the CDR3: TGTGCCAACAGGGACAGCGACCGGTGTAGGGCCCTATACAATGAGCAGTTCTTC.

This clone came up once. V and J are TRBV6-1 and TRBJ2-2, with 7 bases fitting TRBD1. The germline gives CDR1 MNHNS, CDR2 SASEGT. J gave up 1 base and V 6 bases, and 5 bases lay outside the gene matches. The CDR3 has 15 amino acids. The CDR3 DNA reads as TGTGCCAGCAGCGAGACAGGGATGAACACCGGGGAGCTGTTTTTT. Translation: CASSETGMNTGELFF.

V usage is TRBV30 and J usage is TRBJ2-1; TRBD2 aligns across 15 bases. The CDR3 is made up of 16 amino acids. Germline V gene sequence: CDR1 GTSNPN, CDR2 SVGIG (reference sequence). V shed 2 bases and J 10 bases; nucleotides not matched to a gene: 9. The CDR3 DNA is TGTGCCTGGAGTCCAAGCCGGACTAGCGGGGGGGGAGAGCAGTTCTTC. The encoded protein is CAWSPSRTSGGGEQFF.